The clone carrying this T cell receptor (beta chain) was counted ten times or more. As yet, its antigen is unknown. In the original analysis: Differences in CDR3 between clinicopathological groups were drawn on to build a classifier intended to discriminate distant-metastatic papillary thyroid cancer patients. TCRdb reprocessed the PCR reads via MiXCR. It is TCRdb's table, rather than the study itself, that gives the V and J calls and clone size. The table shows about 19,000 clones, with roughly 25% occurring only once. The data belong to a study of metastatic and nonmetastatic thyroid tumors. Overall study context: The study looked at repertoires side by side in blood and in tumor or nodule tissue from malignant and benign thyroid patients.

The study, taken as a whole, reports: TCR beta diversity was reportedly significantly higher in malignant thyroid tumors than benign nodules, in blood and tumor.

In germline, CDR1 is SGHDT, CDR2 YYEEEE. The V gene lost 5 bases and the J gene lost 4 bases, with 12 bases spanning the gap. The CDR3 loop spans 13 amino acids. The entire patient cohort was treatment-naive prior to thyroid surgery. The rearrangement links TRBV5-6 to TRBJ2-5; D is uncertain. Sequenced input: blood. The origin of this receptor is a male donor with papillary thyroid cancer or a benign thyroid nodule (not recorded which). Some clones in this sample may be carry-over from other donors' samples. The CDR3 protein is CASSFVHGETQYF. The CDR3 DNA sequence: TGTGCCAGCAGTTTTGTCCACGGAGAGACCCAGTACTTC. Complete variable domain (other parts from reference TRBV5-6 and TRBJ2-5): DAGVTQSPTHLIKTRGQQVTLRCSPKSGHDTVSWYQQALGQGPQFIFQYYEEEERQRGNFPDRFSGHQFPNYSSELNVNALLLGDSALYLCASSFVHGETQYFGPGTRLLVL.